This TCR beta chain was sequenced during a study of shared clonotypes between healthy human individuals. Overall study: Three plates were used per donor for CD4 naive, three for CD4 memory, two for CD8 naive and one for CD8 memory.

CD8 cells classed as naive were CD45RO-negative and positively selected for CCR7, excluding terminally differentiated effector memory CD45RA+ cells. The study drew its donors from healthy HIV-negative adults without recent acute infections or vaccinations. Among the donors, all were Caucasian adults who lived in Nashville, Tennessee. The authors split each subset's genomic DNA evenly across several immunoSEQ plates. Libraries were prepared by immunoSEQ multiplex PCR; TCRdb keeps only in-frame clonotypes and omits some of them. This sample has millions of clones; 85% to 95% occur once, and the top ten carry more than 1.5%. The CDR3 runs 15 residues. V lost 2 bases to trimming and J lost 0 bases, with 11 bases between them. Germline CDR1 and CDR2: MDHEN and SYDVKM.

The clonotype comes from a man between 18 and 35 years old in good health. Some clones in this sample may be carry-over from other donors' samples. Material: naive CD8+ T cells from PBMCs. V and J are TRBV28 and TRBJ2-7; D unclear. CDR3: CASSLGLFSSYEQYF. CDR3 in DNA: TGTGCCAGCAGTTTAGGGTTATTCAGCTCCTACGAGCAGTACTTC.